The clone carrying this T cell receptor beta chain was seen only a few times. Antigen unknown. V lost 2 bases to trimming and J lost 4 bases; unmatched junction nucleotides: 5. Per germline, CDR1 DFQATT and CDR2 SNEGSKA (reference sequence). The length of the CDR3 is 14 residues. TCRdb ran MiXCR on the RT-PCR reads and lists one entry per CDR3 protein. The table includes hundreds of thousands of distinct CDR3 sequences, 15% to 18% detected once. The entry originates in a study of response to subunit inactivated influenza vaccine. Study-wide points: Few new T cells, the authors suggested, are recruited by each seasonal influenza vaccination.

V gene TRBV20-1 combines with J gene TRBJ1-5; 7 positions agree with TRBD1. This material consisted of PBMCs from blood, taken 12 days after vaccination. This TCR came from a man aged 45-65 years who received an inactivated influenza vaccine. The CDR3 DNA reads TGCAGTGCTAGAAGTGACAGGGAGAATCAGCCCCAGCATTTT. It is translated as CSARSDRENQPQHF.